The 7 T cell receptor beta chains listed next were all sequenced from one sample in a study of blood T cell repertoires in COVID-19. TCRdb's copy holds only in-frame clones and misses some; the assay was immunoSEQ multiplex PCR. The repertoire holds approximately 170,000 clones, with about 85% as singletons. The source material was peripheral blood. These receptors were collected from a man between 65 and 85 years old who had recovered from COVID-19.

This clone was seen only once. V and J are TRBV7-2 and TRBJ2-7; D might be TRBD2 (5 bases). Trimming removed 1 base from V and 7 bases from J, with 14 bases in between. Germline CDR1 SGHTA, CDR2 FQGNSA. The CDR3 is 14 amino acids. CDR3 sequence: CASSLEPGLREQYF. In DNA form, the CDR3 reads TGTGCCAGCAGCTTAGAGCCGGGGTTGAGGGAGCAGTACTTC.

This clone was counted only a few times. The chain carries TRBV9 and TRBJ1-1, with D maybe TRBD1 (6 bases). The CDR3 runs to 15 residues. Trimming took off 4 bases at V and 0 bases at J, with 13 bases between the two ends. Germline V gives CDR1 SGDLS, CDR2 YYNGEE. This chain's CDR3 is CASSRNGQLNTEAFF. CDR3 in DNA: TGTGCCAGCAGCCGAAACGGACAGCTGAACACTGAAGCTTTCTTT.

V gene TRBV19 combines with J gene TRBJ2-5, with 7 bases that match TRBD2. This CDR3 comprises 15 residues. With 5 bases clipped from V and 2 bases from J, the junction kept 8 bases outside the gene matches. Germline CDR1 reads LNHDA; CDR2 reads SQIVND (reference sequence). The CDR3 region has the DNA TGTGCCAGTAGTCCCGGACTAGGGAGACAAGAGACCCAGTACTTC. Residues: CASSPGLGRQETQYF.

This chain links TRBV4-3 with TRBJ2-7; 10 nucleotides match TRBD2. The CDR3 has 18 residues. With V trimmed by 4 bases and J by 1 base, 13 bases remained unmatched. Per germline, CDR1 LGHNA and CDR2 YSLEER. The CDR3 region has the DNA TGCGCCAGCAGCCGCACGACTAGCGGGCTACCCCTGTCCTACGAGCAGTACTTC. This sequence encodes CASSRTTSGLPLSYEQYF.

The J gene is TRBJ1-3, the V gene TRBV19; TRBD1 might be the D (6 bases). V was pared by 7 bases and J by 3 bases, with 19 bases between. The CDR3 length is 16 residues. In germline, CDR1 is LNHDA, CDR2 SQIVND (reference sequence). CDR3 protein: CASMHPSGANGNTIYF. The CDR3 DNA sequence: TGTGCCAGTATGCATCCGTCAGGGGCGAATGGAAACACCATATATTTT.

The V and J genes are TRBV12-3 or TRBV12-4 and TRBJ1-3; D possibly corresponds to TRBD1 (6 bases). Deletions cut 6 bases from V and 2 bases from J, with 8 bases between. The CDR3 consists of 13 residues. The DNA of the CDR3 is TGTGCCAGCAGCTACAGGGCTGGAAACACCATATATTTT. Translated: CASSYRAGNTIYF.

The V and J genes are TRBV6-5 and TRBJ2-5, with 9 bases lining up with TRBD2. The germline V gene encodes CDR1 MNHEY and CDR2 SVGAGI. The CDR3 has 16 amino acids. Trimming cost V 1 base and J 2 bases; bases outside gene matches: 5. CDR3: CASSYLGSGSQETQYF. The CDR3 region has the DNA TGTGCCAGCAGTTACTTGGGTAGCGGGAGTCAAGAGACCCAGTACTTC.